The clone carrying this T cell receptor (beta chain) was detected many times. No antigen is known for it. The V segment lost 0 bases and the J segment 7 bases; nucleotides outside the gene matches: 5. The length of the CDR3 is 15 residues. Germline CDR1 reads DFQATT; CDR2 reads SNEGSKA (reference sequence). The data are from a study of regulatory T cells in long-lasting Graves disease. Looking at the study overall: Graves' patients (newly diagnosed) had been on antithyroid drugs under 3 months.

Study outcomes and limitations: New patients shared fewer public clonotypes (approximately 1,000) than persistent patients did (approximately 2,700).

Indicated time point: newly diagnosed GD, antithyroid drugs for less than 3 months. Preparation of the TCR library used RNA extracted from PBMCs. Combining iRepertoire HTBI primers with Arm-PCR of CDR3 regions, the authors built TCR beta libraries. TCRdb analysed the multiplex PCR reads with MiXCR anew, one entry per CDR3 protein. Found here are roughly 500,000 distinct CDR3 sequences, 13% of them singletons; the top ten hold 10%. The data also belong to a second study, concerning T cells in Graves' hyperthyroidism and ophthalmopathy. This second study notes: Diagnoses used clinical symptoms, serum thyroxine and TRAb, thyroid ultrasound and orbital computed tomography.

This specimen consisted of peripheral blood mononuclear cells (PBMCs), obtained at new diagnosis, from a patient treated with antithyroid drugs. The V call is TRBV20-1, the J call TRBJ2-1; 11 bases are a match to TRBD2. This sequence originates from a young man with Graves disease. The CDR3 spells CSARDTSGRVNEQFF. The CDR3 nucleotides read TGCAGTGCTAGAGATACTAGCGGGAGAGTGAATGAGCAGTTCTTC.